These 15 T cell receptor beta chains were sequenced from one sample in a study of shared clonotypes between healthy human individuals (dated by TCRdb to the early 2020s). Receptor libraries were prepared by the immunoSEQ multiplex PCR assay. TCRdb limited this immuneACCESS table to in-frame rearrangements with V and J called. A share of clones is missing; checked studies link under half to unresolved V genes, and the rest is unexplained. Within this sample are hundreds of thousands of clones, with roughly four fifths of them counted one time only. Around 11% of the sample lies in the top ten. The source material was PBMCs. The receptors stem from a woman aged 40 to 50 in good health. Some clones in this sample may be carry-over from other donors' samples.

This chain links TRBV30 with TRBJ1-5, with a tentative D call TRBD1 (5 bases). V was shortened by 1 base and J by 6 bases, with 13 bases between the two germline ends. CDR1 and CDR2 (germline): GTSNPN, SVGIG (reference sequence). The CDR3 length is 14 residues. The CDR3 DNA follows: TGTGCCTGGAGTGAAGGGGTAGGGGCTCAGCCCCAGCATTTT. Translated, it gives CAWSEGVGAQPQHF.

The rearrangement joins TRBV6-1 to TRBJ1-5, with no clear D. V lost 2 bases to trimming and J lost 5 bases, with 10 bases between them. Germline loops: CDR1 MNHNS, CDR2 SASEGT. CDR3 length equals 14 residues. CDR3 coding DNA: TGTGCCAGCAGTGAACATTGGAAGGATCAGCCCCAGCATTTT. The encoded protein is CASSEHWKDQPQHF.

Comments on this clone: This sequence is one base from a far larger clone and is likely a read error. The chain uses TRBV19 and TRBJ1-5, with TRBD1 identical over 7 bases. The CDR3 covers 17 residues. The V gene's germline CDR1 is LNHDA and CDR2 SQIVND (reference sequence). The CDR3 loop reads CTSSKGWTGWGNQPQHF. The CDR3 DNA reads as TGTACCAGTAGTAAAGGGTGGACAGGATGGGGCAATCAGCCCCAGCATTTT. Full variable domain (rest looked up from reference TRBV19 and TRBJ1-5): DGGITQSPKYLFRKEGQNVTLSCEQNLNHDAMYWYRQDPGQGLRLIYYSQIVNDFQKGDIAEGYSVSREKKESFPLTVTSAQKNPTAFYLCTSSKGWTGWGNQPQHFGDGTRLSIL.

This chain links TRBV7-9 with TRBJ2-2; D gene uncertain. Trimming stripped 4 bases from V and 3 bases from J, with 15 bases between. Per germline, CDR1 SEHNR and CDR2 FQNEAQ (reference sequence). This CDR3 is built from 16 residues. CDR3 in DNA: TGTGCCAGCAGCTCCCGGGTCGGGCCGGACACCGGGGAGCTGTTTTTT. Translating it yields CASSSRVGPDTGELFF.

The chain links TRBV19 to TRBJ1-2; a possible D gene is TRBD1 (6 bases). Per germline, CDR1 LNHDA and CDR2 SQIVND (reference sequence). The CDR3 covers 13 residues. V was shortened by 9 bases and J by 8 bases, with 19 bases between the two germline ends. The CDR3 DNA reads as TGTGCCAGCTCAAGGTCGGGGGCAGAGGGCTACACCTTC. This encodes CASSRSGAEGYTF.

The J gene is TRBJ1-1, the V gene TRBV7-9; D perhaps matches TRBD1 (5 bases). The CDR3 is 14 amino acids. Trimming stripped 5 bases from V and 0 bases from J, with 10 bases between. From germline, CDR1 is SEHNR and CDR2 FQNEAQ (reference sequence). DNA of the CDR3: TGTGCCAGCAGCAAGACAGTCATGAACACTGAAGCTTTCTTT. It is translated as CASSKTVMNTEAFF.

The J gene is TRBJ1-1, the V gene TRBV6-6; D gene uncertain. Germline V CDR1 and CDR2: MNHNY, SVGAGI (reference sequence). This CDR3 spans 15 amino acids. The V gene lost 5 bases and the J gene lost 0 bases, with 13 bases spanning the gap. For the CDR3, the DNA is TGTGCCAGCAGTGACGGGATGGTGGTGAACACTGAAGCTTTCTTT. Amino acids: CASSDGMVVNTEAFF.

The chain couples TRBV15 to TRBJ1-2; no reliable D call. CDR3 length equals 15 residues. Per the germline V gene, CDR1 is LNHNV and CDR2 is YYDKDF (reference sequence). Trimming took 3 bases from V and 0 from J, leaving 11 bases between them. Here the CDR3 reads CATSSGQQSNYGYTF. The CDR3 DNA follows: TGTGCCACCAGCAGCGGCCAGCAATCTAACTATGGCTACACCTTC.

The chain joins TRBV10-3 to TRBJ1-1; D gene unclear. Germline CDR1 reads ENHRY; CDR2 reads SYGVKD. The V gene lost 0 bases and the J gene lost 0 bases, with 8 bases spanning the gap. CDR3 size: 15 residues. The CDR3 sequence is CAISESEGMNTEAFF. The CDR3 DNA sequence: TGTGCCATCAGTGAGTCAGAAGGGATGAACACTGAAGCTTTCTTT.

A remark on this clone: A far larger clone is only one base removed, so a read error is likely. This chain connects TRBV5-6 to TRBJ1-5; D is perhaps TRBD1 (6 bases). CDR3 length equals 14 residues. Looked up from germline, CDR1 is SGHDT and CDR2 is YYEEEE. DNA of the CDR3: TGTGCCAGCGGCTTGAGGGGGAACAATCAGCCCCAGCATTTT. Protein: CASGLRGNNQPQHF.

CDR3 DNA sequence: TGTGCCAGCAGCTTAGAGTGGGACGTCTCCGAAGCTTTCTTT. Translation: CASSLEWDVSEAFF. This sequence joins TRBV7-2 and TRBJ1-1, with D perhaps TRBD1 (5 bases). The CDR3 runs to 14 residues. CDR1 SGHTA and CDR2 FQGNSA come from the germline V gene. The V and J ends lost 1 base and 8 bases respectively, with 14 bases between them.

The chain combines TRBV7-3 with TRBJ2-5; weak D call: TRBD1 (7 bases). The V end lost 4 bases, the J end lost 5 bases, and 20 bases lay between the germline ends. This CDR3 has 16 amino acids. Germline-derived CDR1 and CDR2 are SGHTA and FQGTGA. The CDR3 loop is CASSSQGGGGRETQYF. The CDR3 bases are TGTGCCAGCAGCTCCCAAGGGGGCGGAGGGAGGGAGACCCAGTACTTC.

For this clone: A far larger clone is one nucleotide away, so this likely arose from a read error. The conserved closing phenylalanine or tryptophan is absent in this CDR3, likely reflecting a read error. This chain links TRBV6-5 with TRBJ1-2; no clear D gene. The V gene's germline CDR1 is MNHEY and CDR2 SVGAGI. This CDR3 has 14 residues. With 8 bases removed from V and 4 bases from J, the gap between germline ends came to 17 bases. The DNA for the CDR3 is TGTGCCAGCGCCCCCCAGAGGGATAGCTATGGCTACACCCTC. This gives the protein CASAPQRDSYGYTL.

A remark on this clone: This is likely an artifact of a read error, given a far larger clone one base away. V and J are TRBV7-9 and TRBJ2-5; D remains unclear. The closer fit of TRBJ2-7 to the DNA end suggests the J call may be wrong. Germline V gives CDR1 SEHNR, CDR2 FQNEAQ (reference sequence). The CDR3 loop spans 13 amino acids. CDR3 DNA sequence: TGTGCCAGCTTTAGAAGTCTGAGCTACGAGCAGTACTTC. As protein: CASFRSLSYEQYF.

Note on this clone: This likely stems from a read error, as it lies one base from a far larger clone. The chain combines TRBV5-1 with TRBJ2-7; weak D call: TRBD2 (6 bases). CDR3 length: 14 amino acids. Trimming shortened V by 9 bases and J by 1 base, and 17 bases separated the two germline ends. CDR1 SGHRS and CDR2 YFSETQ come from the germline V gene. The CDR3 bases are TGCGCCACCCCTTCCGGGGGATTATCCTACGAGCAGTACTTC. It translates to CATPSGGLSYEQYF.